A selection of T cell receptor beta chains follows, all from one sample in a study of blood T cell repertoires in COVID-19. Sequencing was performed with immunoSEQ multiplex PCR; in TCRdb, only in-frame clones are kept and a portion is missing. The sample has roughly 200,000 clones; around 92% are singletons. Sequenced input: PBMCs or T cells enriched from blood (not recorded which). Every receptor here comes from a young woman with acute COVID-19. Each CDR3 is given with its conserved first and last residue. The D gene is left open where the match is weak. A row's size may be missing; if present it is once, few, many or a size class.

. TRBJ1-3 . TRBV5-4 TGTGCCAGCAGCTTGGAAGGAGGAAGAAACACCATATATTTT CASSLEGGRNTIYF
once TRBJ1-6 . TRBV30 TGTGCCTGGAGTGTACAGGGAGTTAACTCACCCCTCCACTTT CAWSVQGVNSPLHF
. TRBJ1-1 . TRBV7-2 TGTGCCAGCAGCTTAGAGCCGGGGGTCACTGAAGCTTTCTTT CASSLEPGVTEAFF
few TRBJ2-2 TRBD2 TRBV11-2 TGTGCCAGCAGCTTAGATCTAGCGGGTGTTTTCACCGGGGAGCTGTTTTTT CASSLDLAGVFTGELFF
. TRBJ1-6 . TRBV18 TGTGCCAGCTCACCGGACAGTAATTCACCCCTCCACTTT CASSPDSNSPLHF
. TRBJ2-7 . TRBV19 TGTGCCAGTAGTAACGACAGGGAGGCCGAGCAGTACTTC CASSNDREAEQYF
. TRBJ1-3 . TRBV5-5 TGTGCCAGCAGCGGCACGAGAAACACCATATATTTT CASSGTRNTIYF
. TRBJ2-6 . TRBV5-8 TGTGCCAGCAGCGGTATACAGGGTCTTGGGGCCAACGTCCTGACTTTC CASSGIQGLGANVLTF
once TRBJ1-1 TRBD1 TRBV5-6 TGTGCCAGCAGCTGGGGACAGTTAGCTGAAGCTTTCTTT CASSWGQLAEAFF
. TRBJ1-1 TRBD1 TRBV10-3 TGTGCCATCAGAACGGACAGGGGAAATACTGAAGCTTTCTTT CAIRTDRGNTEAFF
. TRBJ2-2 . TRBV12-3/TRBV12-4 TGTGCCAGCAGTTTCCAGGGGCCCGGGGAGCTGTTTTTT CASSFQGPGELFF
few TRBJ2-7 TRBD2 TRBV10-1 TGCGCCAGCAGTGACCGGCTAGCGGGGGGTATCTACGAGCAGTACTTC CASSDRLAGGIYEQYF
few TRBJ2-1 TRBD2 TRBV7-7 TGTGCCAGCAGCTTAGGTCCTAGCGGCTCCTACAATGAGCAGTTCTTC CASSLGPSGSYNEQFF
. TRBJ1-2 . TRBV7-3 TGTGCCAGCAGCCTCACTCGGACGGTCGGGGTACACGGCTACACCTTC CASSLTRTVGVHGYTF
. TRBJ1-1 TRBD1 TRBV18 TGTGCCAGCTCACCAGTCCGGGACAGAAACACTGAAGCTTTCTTT CASSPVRDRNTEAFF
. TRBJ1-5 . TRBV6-5 TGTGCCAGCAGTCAGACGCAGGTCCCCAATCAGCCCCAGCATTTT CASSQTQVPNQPQHF
. TRBJ1-1 . TRBV7-9 TGTGCCAGCATCGACATGACCGTCGTCACTGAAGCTTTCTTT CASIDMTVVTEAFF
. TRBJ1-5 TRBD1 TRBV28 TGTGCCAGCAGTTTGCCCGGACAGGGGTTGCAGCCCCAGCATTTT CASSLPGQGLQPQHF
. TRBJ2-5 . TRBV6-5 TGTGCCAGTATTGAGGGCCAAGAGACCCAGTACTTC CASIEGQETQYF
once TRBJ2-5 . TRBV18 TGTGCCAGCTCACCGTCGGGGGAGGAGACCCAGTACTTC CASSPSGEETQYF
. TRBJ1-5 . TRBV5-3 TGTGCCAGAAGCGGGTGTGACATTAGCAATCAGCCCCAGCATTTT CARSGCDISNQPQHF
. TRBJ2-3 TRBD2 TRBV9 TGTGCCAGCAACCCGGGGGGGGGCACAGATACGCAGTATTTT CASNPGGGTDTQYF
. TRBJ2-7 TRBD1 TRBV27 TGTGCCAGCAGAAGACAGGGGACCTACGAGCAGTACTTC CASRRQGTYEQYF
. TRBJ1-5 TRBD1 TRBV2 TGTGCCAGCAGTAGACAGGGGGCAGGGGGATATAGCAATCAGCCCCAGCATTTT CASSRQGAGGYSNQPQHF
. TRBJ1-5 . TRBV4-3 TGCGCCAGCAGCCAAGTCAGGAATCAGCCCCAGCATTTT CASSQVRNQPQHF
. TRBJ1-1 . TRBV6-5 TGTGCCAGCAGTATTCCAGGGTGGAGCACTGAAGCTTTCTTT CASSIPGWSTEAFF
. TRBJ2-7 TRBD2 TRBV5-1 TGCGCCAGCAGCCCGAATAGCGGGGCCTACGAGCAGTACTTC CASSPNSGAYEQYF
. TRBJ2-4 . TRBV23-1 TGCGCCAGCCCTCTCAGGGGGAGGCGCGGAAACATTCAGTACTTC CASPLRGRRGNIQYF
. TRBJ1-5 . TRBV9 TGTGCCAGCAGCACGCAGGGGAGAAGGGATCAGCCCCAGCATTTT CASSTQGRRDQPQHF
. TRBJ1-2 TRBD1 TRBV30 TGTGCCTGGGGGACAGGGTTTAACTATGGCTACACCTTC CAWGTGFNYGYTF
. TRBJ1-5 . TRBV2 TGTGCCAGCAGTGAAAGGGAGGGACGTCAGCCCCAGCATTTT CASSEREGRQPQHF
. TRBJ1-1 . TRBV3-1/TRBV3-2 TGTGCCAGCAGCCACCCCGGGTGGACTGAAGCTTTCTTT CASSHPGWTEAFF
once TRBJ2-3 TRBD1 TRBV7-2 TGTGCCAGCAGCTTAGCATCCGGGACAGGGATCGCAGATACGCAGTATTTT CASSLASGTGIADTQYF
. TRBJ2-7 TRBD2 TRBV10-1 TGCGCCAGCATAGGGAGGGACGGGACCTACGAGCAGTACTTC CASIGRDGTYEQYF
. TRBJ1-6 . TRBV13 TGTGCCAGCAGCTTAGGCCGGACAGACTATAATTCACCCCTCCACTTT CASSLGRTDYNSPLHF
. TRBJ1-4 TRBD1 TRBV2 TGTGCCAGCAGTACCGGGACAGAAGGCGAAAAACTGTTTTTT CASSTGTEGEKLFF
. TRBJ2-5 TRBD1 TRBV7-2 TGTGCCAGCGGTCCAGGGGGCTTCGGCCAAGAGACCCAGTACTTC CASGPGGFGQETQYF
. TRBJ1-5 TRBD1 TRBV27 TGTGCCAGCAGTTCACAGGGGGCGCGCAATCAGCCCCAGCATTTT CASSSQGARNQPQHF
. TRBJ1-2 . TRBV27 TGTGCCAGCAAACGAGGACACGGGGGCTATGGCTACACCTTC CASKRGHGGYGYTF
. TRBJ2-7 . TRBV19 TGTGCCAGTAGTAAGGGACTTTCCTACGAGCAGTACTTC CASSKGLSYEQYF
. TRBJ1-1 TRBD1 TRBV2 TGTGCCAGCAGTGTGGACAGGGTGAGAGAGGAAGCTTTCTTT CASSVDRVREEAFF
. TRBJ1-1 . TRBV11-2 TGTGCCAGCAGCTTAGTCGGGGGGGCTGAAGCTTTCTTT CASSLVGGAEAFF
. TRBJ1-1 . TRBV7-2 TGTGCCAGCAGCTCCCCCAGGGAGGGCACTGAAGCTTTCTTT CASSSPREGTEAFF
. TRBJ1-2 . TRBV25-1 TGTGCCAGCAGCAGGACAAGTTCCTATGGCTACACCTTC CASSRTSSYGYTF
. TRBJ1-2 . TRBV4-1 TGCGCCAGCAGCCAAGAGGGGGGCAGAAGCCCGGGGAGGGGGAGCTATGGCTACACCTTC CASSQEGGRSPGRGSYGYTF
. TRBJ1-2 . TRBV11-2 TGTGCCAGCACCGGGATCGGGTCTCGTCGCATCTATGGCTACACCTTC CASTGIGSRRIYGYTF
. TRBJ2-3 . TRBV10-3 TGTGCCATCAGTAACAGGGCGGAGTCAGATACGCAGTATTTT CAISNRAESDTQYF
once TRBJ1-1 TRBD1 TRBV27 TGTGCCAGTTCGGGACAGTGGAACACTGAAGCTTTCTTT CASSGQWNTEAFF
. TRBJ1-5 TRBD1 TRBV2 TGTGCCAGCAGTGCAGGGGGTTTGGATCAGCCCCAGCATTTT CASSAGGLDQPQHF
. TRBJ1-1 . TRBV6-1 TGTGCCAGCAGTGAAGTAGCCAGGGTAGCTTTCTTT CASSEVARVAFF
. TRBJ2-3 . TRBV6-5 TGTGCCAGCAGTCGACAGCTAGATACGCAGTATTTT CASSRQLDTQYF
. TRBJ2-1 TRBD2 TRBV2 TGTGCCAGCATCCCTAGCGGGGGGGGTTACAATGAGCAGTTCTTC CASIPSGGGYNEQFF